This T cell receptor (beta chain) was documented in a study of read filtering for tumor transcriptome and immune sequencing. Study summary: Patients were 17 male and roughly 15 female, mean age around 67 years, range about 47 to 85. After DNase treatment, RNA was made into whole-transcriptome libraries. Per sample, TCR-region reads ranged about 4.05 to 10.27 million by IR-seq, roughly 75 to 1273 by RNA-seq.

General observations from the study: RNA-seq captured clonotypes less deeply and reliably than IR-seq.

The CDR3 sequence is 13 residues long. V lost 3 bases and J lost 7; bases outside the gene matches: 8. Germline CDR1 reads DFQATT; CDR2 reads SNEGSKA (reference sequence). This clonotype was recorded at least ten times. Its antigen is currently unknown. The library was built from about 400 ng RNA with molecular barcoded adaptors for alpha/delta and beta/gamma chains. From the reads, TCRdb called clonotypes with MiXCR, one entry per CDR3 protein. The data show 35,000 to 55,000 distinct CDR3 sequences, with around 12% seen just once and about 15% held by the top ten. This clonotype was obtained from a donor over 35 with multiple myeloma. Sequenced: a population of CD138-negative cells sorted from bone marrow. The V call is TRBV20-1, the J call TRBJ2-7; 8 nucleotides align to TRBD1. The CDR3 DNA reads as TGCAGTGCTAGGAGGCAGGGGGCGGTTGAGCAGTACTTC. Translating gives CSARRQGAVEQYF.